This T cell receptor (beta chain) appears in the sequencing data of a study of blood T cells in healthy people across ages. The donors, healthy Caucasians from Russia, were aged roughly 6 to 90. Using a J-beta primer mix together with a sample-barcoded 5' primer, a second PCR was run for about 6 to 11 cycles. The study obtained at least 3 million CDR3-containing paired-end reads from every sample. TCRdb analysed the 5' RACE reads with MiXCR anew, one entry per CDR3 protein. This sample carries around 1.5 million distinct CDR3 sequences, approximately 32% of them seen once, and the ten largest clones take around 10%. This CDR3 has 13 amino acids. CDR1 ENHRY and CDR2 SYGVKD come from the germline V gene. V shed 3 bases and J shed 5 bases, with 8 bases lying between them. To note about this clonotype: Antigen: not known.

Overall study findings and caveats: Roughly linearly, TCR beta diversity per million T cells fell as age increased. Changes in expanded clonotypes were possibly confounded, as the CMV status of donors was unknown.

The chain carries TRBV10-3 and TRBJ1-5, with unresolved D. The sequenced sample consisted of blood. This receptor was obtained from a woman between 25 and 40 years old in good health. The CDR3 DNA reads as TGTGCCATCAGTGATGACCGAGATCAGCCCCAGCATTTT. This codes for CAISDDRDQPQHF.